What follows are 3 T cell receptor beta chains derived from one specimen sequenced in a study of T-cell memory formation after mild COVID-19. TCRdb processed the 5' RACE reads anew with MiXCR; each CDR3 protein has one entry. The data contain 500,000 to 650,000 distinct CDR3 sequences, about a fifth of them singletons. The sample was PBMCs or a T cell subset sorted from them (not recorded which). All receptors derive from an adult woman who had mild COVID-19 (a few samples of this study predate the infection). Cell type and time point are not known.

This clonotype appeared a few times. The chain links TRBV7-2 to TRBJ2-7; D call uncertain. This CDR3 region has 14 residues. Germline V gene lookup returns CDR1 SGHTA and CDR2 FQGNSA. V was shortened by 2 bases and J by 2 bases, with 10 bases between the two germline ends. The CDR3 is CASSLPNSAYEQYF. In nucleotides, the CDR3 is TGTGCCAGCAGCTTACCTAACTCCGCCTACGAGCAGTACTTC.

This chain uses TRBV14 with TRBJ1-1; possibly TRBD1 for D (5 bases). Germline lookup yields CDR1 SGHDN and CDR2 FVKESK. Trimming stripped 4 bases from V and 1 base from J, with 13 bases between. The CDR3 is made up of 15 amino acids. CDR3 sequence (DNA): TGTGCCAGCAGCCGGTCGCGGGGGGAGAACACTGAAGCTTTCTTT. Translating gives CASSRSRGENTEAFF.

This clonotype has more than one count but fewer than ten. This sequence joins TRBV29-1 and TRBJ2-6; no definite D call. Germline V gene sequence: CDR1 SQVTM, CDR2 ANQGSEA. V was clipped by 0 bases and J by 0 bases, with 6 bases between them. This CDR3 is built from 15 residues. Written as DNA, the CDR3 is TGCAGCGTTGAAGATCCGGGCTCTGGGGCCAACGTCCTGACTTTC. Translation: CSVEDPGSGANVLTF.